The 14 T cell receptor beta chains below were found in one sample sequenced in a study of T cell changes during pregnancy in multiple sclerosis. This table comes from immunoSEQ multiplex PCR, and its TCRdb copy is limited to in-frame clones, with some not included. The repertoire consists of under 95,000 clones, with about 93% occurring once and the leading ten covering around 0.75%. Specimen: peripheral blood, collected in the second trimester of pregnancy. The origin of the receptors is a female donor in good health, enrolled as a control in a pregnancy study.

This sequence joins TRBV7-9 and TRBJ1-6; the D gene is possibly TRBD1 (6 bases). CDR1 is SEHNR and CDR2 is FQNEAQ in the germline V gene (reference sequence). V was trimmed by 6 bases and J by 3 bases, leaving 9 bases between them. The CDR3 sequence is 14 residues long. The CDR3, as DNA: TGTGCCAGCAGTCAGGACAGCTATAATTCACCCCTCCACTTT. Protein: CASSQDSYNSPLHF.

The CDR3 coding sequence is TGTGCCAGCAGTGCCCGACAGGGGGGCAATCAGCCCCAGCATTTT. This translates into CASSARQGGNQPQHF. This chain links TRBV6-5 with TRBJ1-5; 9 nucleotides align to TRBD1. Losses at the gene ends were 5 bases for V and 2 bases for J; bases not matched to a gene: 4. This CDR3 comprises 15 residues. Germline CDR1 reads MNHEY; CDR2 reads SVGAGI.

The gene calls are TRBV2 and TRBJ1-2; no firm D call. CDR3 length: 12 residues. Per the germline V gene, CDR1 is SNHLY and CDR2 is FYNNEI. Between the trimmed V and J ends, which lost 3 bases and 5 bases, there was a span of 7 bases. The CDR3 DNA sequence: TGTGCCAGCAGTGAGACATCATATGGCTACACCTTC. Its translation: CASSETSYGYTF.

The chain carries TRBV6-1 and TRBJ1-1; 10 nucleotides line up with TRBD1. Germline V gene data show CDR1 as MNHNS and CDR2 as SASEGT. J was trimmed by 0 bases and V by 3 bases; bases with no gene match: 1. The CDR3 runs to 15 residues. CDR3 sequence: CASSEGQGLNTEAFF. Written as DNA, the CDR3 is TGTGCCAGCAGTGAGGGACAGGGGTTGAACACTGAAGCTTTCTTT.

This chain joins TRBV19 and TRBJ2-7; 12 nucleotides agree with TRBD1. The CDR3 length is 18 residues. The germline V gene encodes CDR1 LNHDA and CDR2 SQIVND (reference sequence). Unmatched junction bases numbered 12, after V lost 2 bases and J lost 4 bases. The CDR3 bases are TGTGCCAGTAGTATACCGTCACACCGGGACAGGGGGCCTTACGAGCAGTACTTC. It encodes CASSIPSHRDRGPYEQYF.

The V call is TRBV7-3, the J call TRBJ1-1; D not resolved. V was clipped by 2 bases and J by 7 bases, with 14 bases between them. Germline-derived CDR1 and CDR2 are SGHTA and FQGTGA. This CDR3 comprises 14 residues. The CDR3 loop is CASSLLAGKGEAFF. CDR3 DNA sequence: TGTGCCAGCAGCTTACTGGCGGGAAAGGGTGAAGCTTTCTTT.

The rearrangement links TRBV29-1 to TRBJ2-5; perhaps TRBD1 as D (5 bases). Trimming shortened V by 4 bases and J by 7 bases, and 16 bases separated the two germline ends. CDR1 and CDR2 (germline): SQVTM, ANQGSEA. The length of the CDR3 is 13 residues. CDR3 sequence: CSVVKGIGSTQYF. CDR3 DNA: TGCAGCGTTGTTAAGGGGATCGGCTCGACCCAGTACTTC.

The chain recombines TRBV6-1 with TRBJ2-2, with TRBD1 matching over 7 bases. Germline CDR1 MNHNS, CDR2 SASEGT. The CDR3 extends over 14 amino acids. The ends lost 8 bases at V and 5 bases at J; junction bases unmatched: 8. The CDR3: CASRRTGQTGELFF. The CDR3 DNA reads TGTGCCAGCCGCCGGACGGGACAGACCGGGGAGCTGTTTTTT.

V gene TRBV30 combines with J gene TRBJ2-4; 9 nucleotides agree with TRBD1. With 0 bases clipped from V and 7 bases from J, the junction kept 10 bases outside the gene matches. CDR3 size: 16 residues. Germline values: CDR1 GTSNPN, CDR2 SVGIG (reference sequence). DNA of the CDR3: TGTGCCTGGAGTGTACAGGGGACAGGGAGTTGGAACATTCAGTACTTC. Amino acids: CAWSVQGTGSWNIQYF.

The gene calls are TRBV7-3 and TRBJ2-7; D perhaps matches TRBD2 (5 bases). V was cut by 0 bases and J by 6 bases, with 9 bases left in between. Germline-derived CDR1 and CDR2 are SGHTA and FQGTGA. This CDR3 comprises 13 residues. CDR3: CASSLTWESEQYF. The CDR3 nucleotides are TGTGCCAGCAGCTTAACCTGGGAGTCCGAGCAGTACTTC.

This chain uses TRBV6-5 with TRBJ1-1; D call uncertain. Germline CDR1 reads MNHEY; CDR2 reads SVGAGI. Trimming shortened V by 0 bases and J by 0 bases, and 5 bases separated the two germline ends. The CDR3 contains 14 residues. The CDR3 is CASSYSSVNTEAFF. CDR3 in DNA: TGTGCCAGCAGTTACTCCTCGGTGAACACTGAAGCTTTCTTT.

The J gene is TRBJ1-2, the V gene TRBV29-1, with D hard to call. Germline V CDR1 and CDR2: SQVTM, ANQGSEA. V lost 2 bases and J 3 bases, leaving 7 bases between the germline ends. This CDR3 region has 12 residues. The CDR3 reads CSVESGYYGYTF. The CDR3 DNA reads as TGCAGCGTTGAATCAGGATACTATGGCTACACCTTC.

The CDR3 DNA reads as TGTGCCAGCAGCGCAACAGGGTCCCTGGGCGAGCAGTACTTC. Amino acids: CASSATGSLGEQYF. This rearrangement joins TRBV9 to TRBJ2-7, with D maybe TRBD1 (6 bases). The length of the CDR3 is 14 residues. Between the trimmed V and J ends, which lost 3 bases and 6 bases, there was a span of 16 bases. Germline CDR1 and CDR2: SGDLS and YYNGEE.

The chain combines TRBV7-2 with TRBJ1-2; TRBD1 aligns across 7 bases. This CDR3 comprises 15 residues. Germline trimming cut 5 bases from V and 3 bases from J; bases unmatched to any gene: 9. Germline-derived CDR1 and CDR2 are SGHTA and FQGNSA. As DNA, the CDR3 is TGTGCCAGCAGCACCACAGGGGACCCTTACTATGGCTACACCTTC. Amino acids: CASSTTGDPYYGYTF.